The text below deals with one TCR beta chain. This sample is drawn from a study of blood T cell repertoires in COVID-19. Study-wide context: Samples of COVID-19 (acute and convalescent) were obtained from the United States, Italy and Spain. PBMCs, B-cell-depleted T cells, or T cells were the source of the cDNA or gDNA that made up the material.

In the original processing: Estimated nucleated cell counts came from reference gene primer amplification. Assay: immunoSEQ multiplex PCR; the TCRdb copy retains only in-frame clones and omits some. Clone size and the V and J calls come from that table; the DNA yielded D and trimming. Counted here are roughly 68,000 clones, roughly 88% occurring once; the ten biggest clones make up approximately 28%. Germline CDR1 and CDR2: MDHEN and SYDVKM. The CDR3 has 15 amino acids. The V gene lost 3 bases and the J gene lost 0 bases, with 9 bases spanning the gap. The gene calls are TRBV28 and TRBJ1-3; D gene uncertain. The source material was peripheral blood. The sequence derives from a man in his fifties with acute or convalescent COVID-19. CDR3 protein: CASSFGDHSGNTIYF. The CDR3 nucleotides are TGTGCCAGCAGTTTCGGGGATCACTCTGGAAACACCATATATTTT.